Presented here are 21 T cell receptor beta chains from one specimen sequenced in a study of T cell responses to AZD1222 COVID-19 vaccine. The data were produced by immunoSEQ multiplex PCR, yet TCRdb's version contains in-frame clones alone and is incomplete. Among approximately 150,000 clones listed, 85% to 95% were seen once. Source: peripheral blood, taken on day 0 of MenACWY control vaccination. These receptors were taken from an adult in good health.

This chain joins TRBV19 and TRBJ1-1, with D hard to call. V was clipped by 7 bases and J by 6 bases, with 18 bases between them. The CDR3 has 14 amino acids. The V gene's germline CDR1 is LNHDA and CDR2 SQIVND (reference sequence). The CDR3 loop reads CASKGSSLGPEAFF. DNA of the CDR3: TGTGCCAGTAAAGGGAGCAGTCTCGGGCCTGAAGCTTTCTTT.

This clone appeared once. The gene calls are TRBV7-8 and TRBJ1-1; maybe TRBD1 (5 bases). V lost 5 bases and J 0 bases, leaving 10 bases between the germline ends. Looked up from germline, CDR1 is SGHVS and CDR2 is FQNEAQ. The CDR3 has 14 amino acids. The CDR3 nucleotides read TGTGCCAGCAGCCTCACAGGCTTGAACACTGAAGCTTTCTTT. It specifies CASSLTGLNTEAFF.

The V gene is TRBV6-1, the J gene TRBJ1-2; D gene uncertain. Germline lookup yields CDR1 MNHNS and CDR2 SASEGT. V was clipped by 0 bases and J by 8 bases, with 10 bases between them. The CDR3 length is 13 residues. The CDR3 region has the DNA TGTGCCAGCAGTGAAGCAGGAGCGGACGGCTACACCTTC. Protein sequence: CASSEAGADGYTF.

The chain combines TRBV3-1 (or the pseudogene TRBV3-2) with TRBJ2-2; D is undetermined. V was clipped by 0 bases and J by 2 bases, with 7 bases between them. This CDR3 is 15 amino acids long. Germline V gives CDR1 LGHDT, CDR2 YNNKEL (reference sequence). This CDR3 is CASSQDLTNTGELFF. DNA of the CDR3: TGTGCCAGCAGCCAAGATCTGACCAACACCGGGGAGCTGTTTTTT.

The rearrangement uses TRBV24-1 and TRBJ2-5, with a tentative D call TRBD1 (6 bases). The germline V gene has CDR1 KGHDR and CDR2 SFDVKD. This CDR3 comprises 14 residues. Deletions cut 4 bases from V and 5 bases from J, with 13 bases between. CDR3 nucleotide sequence: TGTGCCACCAGTGACTCGGACAGTAGCGAGACCCAGTACTTC. Protein: CATSDSDSSETQYF.

V and J are TRBV28 and TRBJ1-1; 7 nucleotides match TRBD1. Germline V CDR1 and CDR2: MDHEN, SYDVKM. Trimming took 2 bases from V and 1 from J; bases not matched to a gene: 10. There are 17 residues in the CDR3. The chain's CDR3 is CASSLGTEFVGNTEAFF. In nucleotides, the CDR3 is TGTGCCAGCAGTTTAGGGACAGAGTTCGTCGGGAACACTGAAGCTTTCTTT.

This clone was detected only once. This chain uses TRBV5-1 with TRBJ2-2; TRBD1 agrees at 7 bases. Germline V gene lookup returns CDR1 SGHRS and CDR2 YFSETQ. The CDR3 consists of 14 residues. With V trimmed by 4 bases and J by 5 bases, 5 bases remained unmatched. Here the CDR3 DNA reads TGCGCCAGCAGCAATGACAGGGTTACCGGGGAGCTGTTTTTT. It is translated as CASSNDRVTGELFF.

The rearrangement joins TRBV3-1 (or the pseudogene TRBV3-2) to TRBJ2-7; 7 nucleotides align to TRBD2. Germline V gene lookup returns CDR1 LGHDT and CDR2 YNNKEL (reference sequence). This CDR3 region has 13 residues. The junction had 6 bases not matched to a gene; V was cut back by 4 bases and J by 6 bases. CDR3 coding DNA: TGTGCCAGCAGCCCGACGCTAGCGGCCGAGCAGTACTTC. It translates to CASSPTLAAEQYF.

V is TRBV4-2 and J is TRBJ1-1, with a possible D match to TRBD1 (6 bases). Trimming removed 4 bases at V and 5 bases at J, with 17 bases between. The CDR3 is 15 amino acids. CDR1 and CDR2 from the germline V gene are LGHNA and YNFKEQ. The CDR3 sequence: CASSPRDTRGTEAFF. In nucleotides, the CDR3 is TGTGCCAGCAGCCCCCGGGACACCCGAGGGACTGAAGCTTTCTTT.

In its sample, this clone was seen a few times. The genes are TRBV18 and TRBJ2-7; 10 bases map to TRBD2. Germline lookup yields CDR1 KGHSH and CDR2 LQKENI. This CDR3 region has 14 residues. V lost 0 bases to trimming and J lost 10 bases; unmatched junction nucleotides: 6. As DNA, the CDR3 is TGTGCCAGCTCACCACCTGGGACTAGCGAACGACAGTACTTC. This codes for CASSPPGTSERQYF. The full variable domain, with the rest looked up from reference TRBV18 and TRBJ2-7, is NAGVMQNPRHLVRRRGQEARLRCSPMKGHSHVYWYRQLPEEGLKFMVYLQKENIIDESGMPKERFSAEFPKEGPSILRIQQVVRGDSAAYFCASSPPGTSERQYFGPGTRLTVT.

The chain recombines TRBV7-9 with TRBJ1-1; TRBD1 matches at 9 bases. Germline loops: CDR1 SEHNR, CDR2 FQNEAQ (reference sequence). The ends lost 3 bases at V and 8 bases at J; junction bases unmatched: 7. The CDR3 is 14 residues long. The CDR3 nucleotides read TGTGCCAGCAGCTTTACAGGGGGCAAACCCGAAGCTTTCTTT. Translated, it gives CASSFTGGKPEAFF.

J is TRBJ2-7 and V is TRBV2, with D unclear. The CDR3 is 14 amino acids. The V end was cut by 1 base, the J end by 4 bases, with 11 bases between. CDR1 is SNHLY and CDR2 is FYNNEI in the germline V gene. CDR3 region: CASSEGIRSYEQYF. CDR3 in DNA: TGTGCCAGCAGTGAAGGGATCCGCTCTTACGAGCAGTACTTC.

The chain has TRBV28 and TRBJ1-2; D remains unclear. CDR3 size: 12 residues. Trimming stripped 6 bases from V and 5 bases from J, with 10 bases between. The germline gives CDR1 MDHEN, CDR2 SYDVKM. The CDR3 loop is CASRSTEYGYTF. CDR3 DNA sequence: TGTGCCAGCAGATCTACAGAGTATGGCTACACCTTC.

The chain carries TRBV7-6 and TRBJ1-4, with TRBD1 identical over 7 bases. The CDR3 length is 15 residues. Per germline, CDR1 SGHVS and CDR2 FNYEAQ. The V gene end was trimmed by 5 bases and the J gene end by 8 bases; junction bases not matched to a gene: 11. CDR3 DNA: TGTGCCAGCAGCCCCCAGGGACAGAGCGGGGAAAAACTGTTTTTT. Translation gives CASSPQGQSGEKLFF.

This chain joins TRBV7-9 and TRBJ2-1, with 8 bases that match TRBD1. V gave up 3 bases and J gave up 7 bases; unmatched junction bases: 8. Germline-derived CDR1 and CDR2 are SEHNR and FQNEAQ (reference sequence). This CDR3 has 15 residues. CDR3: CASSFSDRVGNEQFF. The CDR3, as DNA: TGTGCCAGCAGCTTTTCGGACAGGGTGGGTAATGAGCAGTTCTTC.

The genes are TRBV19 and TRBJ2-3; possibly TRBD1 for D (6 bases). V was pared by 1 base and J by 4 bases, with 9 bases between. The CDR3 sequence is 14 residues long. Germline CDR1 reads LNHDA; CDR2 reads SQIVND (reference sequence). The CDR3 DNA reads TGTGCCAGTAGTATAGTAGGGGGAGCAGATACGCAGTATTTT. It yields the protein CASSIVGGADTQYF.

This CDR3 is CASSLRWGSQGSYTF. The CDR3 DNA reads as TGCGCCAGCAGCTTGAGATGGGGCAGCCAGGGGTCCTACACCTTC. The V and J genes are TRBV5-1 and TRBJ1-2, with TRBD1 as a possible D gene (6 bases). Trimming left V 1 base short and J 10 bases short, with 20 bases between. CDR1 and CDR2 from the germline V gene are SGHRS and YFSETQ. CDR3 length: 15 amino acids.

The chain has TRBV6-1 and TRBJ2-1; TRBD2 agrees at 8 bases. CDR3 size: 17 residues. Trimming took 1 base from V and 0 from J; bases not matched to a gene: 5. The germline gives CDR1 MNHNS, CDR2 SASEGT. CDR3 DNA sequence: TGTGCCAGCAGTGAAGAGGAACTAGCGGTCTCCTACAATGAGCAGTTCTTC. It specifies CASSEEELAVSYNEQFF.

This clone was seen just once. The chain combines TRBV28 with TRBJ2-3; no firm D call. The CDR3 totals 13 residues. In germline, CDR1 is MDHEN, CDR2 SYDVKM. Trimming took off 5 bases at V and 0 bases at J, with 6 bases between the two ends. Written as DNA, the CDR3 is TGTGCCAGCAGTCCCACTAGCACAGATACGCAGTATTTT. It translates to CASSPTSTDTQYF.

V gene TRBV11-3 combines with J gene TRBJ1-5, with 12 bases that match TRBD1. With V trimmed by 1 base and J by 9 bases, 10 bases remained unmatched. CDR3 length: 17 residues. Germline CDR1 SGHNT, CDR2 YENEEA. CDR3 sequence (DNA): TGTGCCAGCAGCTTAGGGGGACAGGGGGCCGAGTCATGGCCCCAGCATTTT. Protein sequence: CASSLGGQGAESWPQHF.

Only one count was recorded for this clone. The chain is built from TRBV7-6 and TRBJ1-6; D remains unclear. Germline loops: CDR1 SGHVS, CDR2 FNYEAQ. The length of the CDR3 is 15 residues. V lost 1 base to trimming and J lost 7 bases, with 11 bases between them. The CDR3 is CASSLEQPFNSPLHF. The CDR3 bases are TGTGCCAGCAGCTTAGAACAGCCATTCAATTCACCCCTCCACTTT. The full variable domain, its missing parts supplied by reference TRBV7-6 and TRBJ1-6, is GAGVSQSPRYKVTKRGQDVALRCDPISGHVSLYWYRQALGQGPEFLTYFNYEAQQDKSGLPNDRFSAERPEGSISTLTIQRTEQRDSAMYRCASSLEQPFNSPLHFGNGTRLTVT.